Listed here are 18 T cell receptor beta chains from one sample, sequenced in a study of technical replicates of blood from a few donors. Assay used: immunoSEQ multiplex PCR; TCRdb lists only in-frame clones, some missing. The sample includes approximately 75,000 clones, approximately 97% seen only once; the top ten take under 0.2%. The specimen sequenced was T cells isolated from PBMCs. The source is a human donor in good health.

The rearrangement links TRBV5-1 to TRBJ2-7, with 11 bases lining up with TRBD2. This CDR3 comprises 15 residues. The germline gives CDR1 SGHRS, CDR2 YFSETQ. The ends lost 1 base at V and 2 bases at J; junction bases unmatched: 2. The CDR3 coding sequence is TGCGCCAGCAGCTTGACTAGCGGGAGCCCCTACGAGCAGTACTTC. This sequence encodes CASSLTSGSPYEQYF.

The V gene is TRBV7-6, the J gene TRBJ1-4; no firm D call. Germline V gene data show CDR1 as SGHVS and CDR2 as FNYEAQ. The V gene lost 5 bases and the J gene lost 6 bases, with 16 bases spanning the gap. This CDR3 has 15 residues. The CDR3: CASSQATNVDEKLFF. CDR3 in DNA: TGTGCCAGCAGCCAGGCGACAAACGTAGATGAAAAACTGTTTTTT.

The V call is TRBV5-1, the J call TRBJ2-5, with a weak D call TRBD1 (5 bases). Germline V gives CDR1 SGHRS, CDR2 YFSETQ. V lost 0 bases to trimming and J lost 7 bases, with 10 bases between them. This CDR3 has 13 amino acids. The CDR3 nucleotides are TGCGCCAGCAGCTTGGCGACAGAAGTGACCCAGTACTTC. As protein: CASSLATEVTQYF.

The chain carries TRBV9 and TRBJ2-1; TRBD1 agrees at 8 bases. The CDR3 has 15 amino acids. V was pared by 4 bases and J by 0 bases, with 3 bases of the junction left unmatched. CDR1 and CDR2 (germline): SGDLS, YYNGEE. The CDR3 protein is CASSPGTGSYNEQFF. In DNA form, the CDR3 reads TGTGCCAGCAGCCCGGGGACAGGCTCCTACAATGAGCAGTTCTTC.

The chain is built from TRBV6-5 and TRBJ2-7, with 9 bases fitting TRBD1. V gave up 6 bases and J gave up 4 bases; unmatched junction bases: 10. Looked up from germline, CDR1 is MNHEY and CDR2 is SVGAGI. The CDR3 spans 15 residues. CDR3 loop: CASREGQGIGYEQYF. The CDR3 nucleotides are TGTGCCAGCAGGGAGGGACAGGGCATCGGTTACGAGCAGTACTTC.

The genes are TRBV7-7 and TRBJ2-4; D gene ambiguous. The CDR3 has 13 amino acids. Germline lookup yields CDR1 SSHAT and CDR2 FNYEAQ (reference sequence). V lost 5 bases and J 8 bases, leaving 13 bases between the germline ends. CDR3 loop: CASSQSEEDIQYF. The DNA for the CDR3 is TGTGCCAGCAGCCAGAGTGAGGAAGACATTCAGTACTTC.

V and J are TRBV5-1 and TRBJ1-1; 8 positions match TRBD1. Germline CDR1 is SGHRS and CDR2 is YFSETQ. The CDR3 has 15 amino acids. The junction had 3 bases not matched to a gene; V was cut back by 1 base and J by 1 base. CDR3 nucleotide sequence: TGCGCCAGCAGCTTGCAGGGGGCCGCGAACACTGAAGCTTTCTTT. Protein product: CASSLQGAANTEAFF.

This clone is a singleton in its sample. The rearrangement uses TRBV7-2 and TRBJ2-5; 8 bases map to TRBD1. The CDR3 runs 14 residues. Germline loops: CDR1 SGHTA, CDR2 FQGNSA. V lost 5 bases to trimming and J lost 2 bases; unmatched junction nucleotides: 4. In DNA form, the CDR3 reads TGTGCCAGCAGCACGTGGACAGGGCAAGAGACCCAGTACTTC. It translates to CASSTWTGQETQYF.

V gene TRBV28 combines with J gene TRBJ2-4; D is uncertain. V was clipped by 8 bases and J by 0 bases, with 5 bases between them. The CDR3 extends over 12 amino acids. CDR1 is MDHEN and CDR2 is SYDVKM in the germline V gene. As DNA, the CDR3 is TGTGCCAGCTCTCTAGCCAAAAACATTCAGTACTTC. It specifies CASSLAKNIQYF.

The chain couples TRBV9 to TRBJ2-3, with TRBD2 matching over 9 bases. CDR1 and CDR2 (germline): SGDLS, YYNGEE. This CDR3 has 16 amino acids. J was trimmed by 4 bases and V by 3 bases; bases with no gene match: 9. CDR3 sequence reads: CASSGTTSGRADTQYF. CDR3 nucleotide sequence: TGTGCCAGCAGCGGGACAACTAGCGGGCGGGCAGATACGCAGTATTTT.

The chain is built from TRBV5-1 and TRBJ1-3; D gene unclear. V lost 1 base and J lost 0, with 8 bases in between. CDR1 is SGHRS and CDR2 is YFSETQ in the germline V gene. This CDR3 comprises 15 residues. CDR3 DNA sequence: TGCGCCAGCAGCTTGTCGGCAGGCTCTGGAAACACCATATATTTT. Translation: CASSLSAGSGNTIYF.

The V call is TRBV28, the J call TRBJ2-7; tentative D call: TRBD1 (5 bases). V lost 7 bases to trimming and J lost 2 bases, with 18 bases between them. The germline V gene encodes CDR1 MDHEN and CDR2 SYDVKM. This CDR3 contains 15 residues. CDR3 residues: CASIKDAAGTYEQYF. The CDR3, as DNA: TGTGCCAGCATCAAAGACGCGGCAGGGACCTACGAGCAGTACTTC.

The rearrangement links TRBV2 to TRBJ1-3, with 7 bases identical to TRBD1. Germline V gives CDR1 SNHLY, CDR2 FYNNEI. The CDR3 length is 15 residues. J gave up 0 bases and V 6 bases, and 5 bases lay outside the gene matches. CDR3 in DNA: TGTGCCAGCAGGACAGGGATTTTCTCTGGAAACACCATATATTTT. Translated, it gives CASRTGIFSGNTIYF.

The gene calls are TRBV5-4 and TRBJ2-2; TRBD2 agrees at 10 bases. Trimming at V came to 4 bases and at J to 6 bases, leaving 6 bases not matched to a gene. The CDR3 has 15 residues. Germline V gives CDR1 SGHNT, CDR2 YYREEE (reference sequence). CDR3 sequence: CASSLFSGGSGELFF. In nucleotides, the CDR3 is TGTGCCAGCAGCCTTTTTAGCGGGGGGTCCGGGGAGCTGTTTTTT.

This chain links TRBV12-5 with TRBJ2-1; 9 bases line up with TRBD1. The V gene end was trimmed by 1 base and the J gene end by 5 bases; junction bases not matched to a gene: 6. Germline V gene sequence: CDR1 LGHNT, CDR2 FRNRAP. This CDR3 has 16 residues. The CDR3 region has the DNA TGTGCTAGTGGTTTGGCCCCGGGACAGGGAGACAATGAGCAGTTCTTC. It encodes CASGLAPGQGDNEQFF.

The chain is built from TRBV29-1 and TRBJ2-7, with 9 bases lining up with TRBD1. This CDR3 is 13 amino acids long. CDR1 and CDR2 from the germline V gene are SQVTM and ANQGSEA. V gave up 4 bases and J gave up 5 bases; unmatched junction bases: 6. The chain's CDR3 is CSVGRDRVDEQYF. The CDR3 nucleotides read TGCAGCGTTGGCCGGGACAGGGTCGACGAGCAGTACTTC.

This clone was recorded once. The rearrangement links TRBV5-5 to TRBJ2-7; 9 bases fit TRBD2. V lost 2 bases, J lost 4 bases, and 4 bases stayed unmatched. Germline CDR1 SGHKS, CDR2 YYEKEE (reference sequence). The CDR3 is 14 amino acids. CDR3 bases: TGTGCCAGCAGCTTTATAGCGGGAGTTTACGAGCAGTACTTC. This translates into CASSFIAGVYEQYF.

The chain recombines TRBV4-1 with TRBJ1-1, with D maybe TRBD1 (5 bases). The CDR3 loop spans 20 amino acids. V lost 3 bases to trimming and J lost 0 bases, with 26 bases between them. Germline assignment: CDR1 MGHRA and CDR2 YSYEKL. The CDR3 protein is CASSHLQGLERSPMNTEAFF. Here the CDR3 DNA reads TGCGCCAGCAGCCATCTGCAGGGACTAGAAAGGAGCCCGATGAACACTGAAGCTTTCTTT.